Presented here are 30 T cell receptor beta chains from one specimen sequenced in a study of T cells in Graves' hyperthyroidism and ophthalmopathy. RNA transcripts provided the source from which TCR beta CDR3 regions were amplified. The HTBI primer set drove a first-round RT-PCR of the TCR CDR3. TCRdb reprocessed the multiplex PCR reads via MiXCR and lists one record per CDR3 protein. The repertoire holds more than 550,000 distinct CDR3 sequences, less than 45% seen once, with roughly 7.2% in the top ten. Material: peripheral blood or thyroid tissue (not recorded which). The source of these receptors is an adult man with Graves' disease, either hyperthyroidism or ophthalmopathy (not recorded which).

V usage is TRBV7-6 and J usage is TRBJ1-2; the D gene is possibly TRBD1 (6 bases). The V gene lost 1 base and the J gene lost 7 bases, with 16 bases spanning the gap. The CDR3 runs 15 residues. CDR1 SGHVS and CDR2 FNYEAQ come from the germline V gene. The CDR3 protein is CASSLEAGALGGYTF. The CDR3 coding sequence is TGTGCCAGCAGCTTAGAGGCAGGGGCCCTGGGTGGCTACACCTTC.

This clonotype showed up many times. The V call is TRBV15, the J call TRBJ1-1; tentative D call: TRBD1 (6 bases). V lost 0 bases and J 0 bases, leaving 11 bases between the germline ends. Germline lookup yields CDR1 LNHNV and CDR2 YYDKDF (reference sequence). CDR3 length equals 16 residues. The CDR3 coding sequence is TGTGCCACCAGCAGAGATCTAGGACAGATGAACACTGAAGCTTTCTTT. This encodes CATSRDLGQMNTEAFF.

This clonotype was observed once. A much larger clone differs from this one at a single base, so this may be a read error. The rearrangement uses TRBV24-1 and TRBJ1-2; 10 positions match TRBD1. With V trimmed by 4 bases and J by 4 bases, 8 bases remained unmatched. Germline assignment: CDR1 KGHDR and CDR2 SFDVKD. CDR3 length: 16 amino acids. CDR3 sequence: CATSDQGQGNAYGYTF. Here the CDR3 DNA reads TGTGCCACCAGTGACCAGGGACAGGGGAACGCCTATGGCTACACCTTC.

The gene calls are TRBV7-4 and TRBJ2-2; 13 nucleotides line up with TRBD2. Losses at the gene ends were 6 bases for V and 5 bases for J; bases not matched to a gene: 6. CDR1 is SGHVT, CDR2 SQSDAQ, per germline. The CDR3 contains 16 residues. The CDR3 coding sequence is TGTGCCAGCAGAAGACTAGCGGGAGGAGGTACCGGGGAGCTGTTTTTT. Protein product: CASRRLAGGGTGELFF.

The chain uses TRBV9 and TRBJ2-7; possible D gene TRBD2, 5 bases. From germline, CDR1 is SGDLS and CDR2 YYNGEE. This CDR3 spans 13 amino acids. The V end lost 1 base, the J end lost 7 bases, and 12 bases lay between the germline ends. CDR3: CASSVLDSGEQYF. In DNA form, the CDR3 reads TGTGCCAGCAGCGTATTGGACTCGGGGGAGCAGTACTTC.

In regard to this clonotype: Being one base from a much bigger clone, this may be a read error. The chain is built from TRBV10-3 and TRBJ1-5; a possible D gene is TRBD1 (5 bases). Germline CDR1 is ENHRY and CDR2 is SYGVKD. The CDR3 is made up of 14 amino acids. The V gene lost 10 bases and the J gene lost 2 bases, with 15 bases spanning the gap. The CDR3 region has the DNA TGTGCCAGCAGGTGTCAGGGTGGCAATCAGCCCCAGCATTTT. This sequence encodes CASRCQGGNQPQHF.

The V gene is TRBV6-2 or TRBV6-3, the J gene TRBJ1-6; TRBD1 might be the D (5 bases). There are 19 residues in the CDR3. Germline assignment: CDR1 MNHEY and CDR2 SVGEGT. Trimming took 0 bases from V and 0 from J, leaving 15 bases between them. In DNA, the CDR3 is TGTGCCAGCAGTTACTCGACAGCACGAACGAGCTCCTATAATTCACCCCTCCACTTT. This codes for CASSYSTARTSSYNSPLHF.

The DNA of the CDR3 is TGCGCCAGCAAACAGAACAGAGGGGGCGCGAATGAAAAACTGTTTTTT. This encodes CASKQNRGGANEKLFF. J is TRBJ1-4 and V is TRBV5-1, with TRBD1 identical over 7 bases. The V and J ends lost 6 bases and 5 bases, in that order; junction bases with no gene match: 13. Germline lookup yields CDR1 SGHRS and CDR2 YFSETQ. This CDR3 is 16 amino acids long.

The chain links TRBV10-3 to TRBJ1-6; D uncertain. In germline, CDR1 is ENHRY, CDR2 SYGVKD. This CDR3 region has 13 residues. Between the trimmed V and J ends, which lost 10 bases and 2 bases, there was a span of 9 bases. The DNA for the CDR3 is TGTGCCAGCCTAAGGACCTATAATTCACCCCTCCACTTT. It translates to CASLRTYNSPLHF.

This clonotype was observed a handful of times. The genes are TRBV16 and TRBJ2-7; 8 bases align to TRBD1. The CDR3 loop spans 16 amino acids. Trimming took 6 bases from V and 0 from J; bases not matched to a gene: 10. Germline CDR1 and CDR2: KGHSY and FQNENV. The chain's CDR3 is CASSPYRDRSSYEQYF. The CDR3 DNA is TGTGCCAGCAGTCCTTATCGGGACAGGAGCTCCTACGAGCAGTACTTC.

CDR3 residues: CSARDQGTTEAFF. CDR3 in DNA: TGCAGTGCTAGAGATCAGGGGACCACTGAAGCTTTCTTT. The chain joins TRBV20-1 to TRBJ1-1; TRBD1 is a possible D gene (6 bases). CDR1 and CDR2 (germline): DFQATT, SNEGSKA (reference sequence). The V end lost 0 bases, the J end lost 4 bases, and 9 bases lay between the germline ends. The CDR3 spans 13 residues.

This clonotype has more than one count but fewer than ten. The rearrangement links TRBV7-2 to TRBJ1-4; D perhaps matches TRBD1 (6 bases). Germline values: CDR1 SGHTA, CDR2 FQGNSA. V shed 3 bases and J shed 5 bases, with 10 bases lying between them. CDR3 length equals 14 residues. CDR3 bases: TGTGCCAGCAGCTTTCAGGGGCAAAATGAAAAACTGTTTTTT. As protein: CASSFQGQNEKLFF.

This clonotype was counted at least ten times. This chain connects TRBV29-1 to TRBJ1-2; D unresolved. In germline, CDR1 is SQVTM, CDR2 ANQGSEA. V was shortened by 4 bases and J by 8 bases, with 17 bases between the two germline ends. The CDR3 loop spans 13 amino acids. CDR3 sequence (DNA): TGCAGCGTTGTGAGTCGGGCAGTCGGGGGCTACACCTTC. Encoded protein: CSVVSRAVGGYTF.

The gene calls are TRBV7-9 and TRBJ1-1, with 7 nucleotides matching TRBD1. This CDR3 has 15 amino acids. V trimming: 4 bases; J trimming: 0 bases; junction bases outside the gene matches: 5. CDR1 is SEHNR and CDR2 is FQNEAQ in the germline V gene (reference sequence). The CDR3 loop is CASSSPGQMNTEAFF. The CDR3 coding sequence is TGTGCCAGCAGCTCGCCGGGACAGATGAACACTGAAGCTTTCTTT.

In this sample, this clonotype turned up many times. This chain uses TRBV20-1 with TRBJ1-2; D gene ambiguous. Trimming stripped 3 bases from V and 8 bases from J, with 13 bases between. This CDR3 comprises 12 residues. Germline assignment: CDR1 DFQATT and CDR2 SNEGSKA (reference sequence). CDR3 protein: CSASFRLGGYTF. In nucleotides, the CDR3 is TGCAGTGCTAGTTTCAGGTTGGGCGGCTACACCTTC.

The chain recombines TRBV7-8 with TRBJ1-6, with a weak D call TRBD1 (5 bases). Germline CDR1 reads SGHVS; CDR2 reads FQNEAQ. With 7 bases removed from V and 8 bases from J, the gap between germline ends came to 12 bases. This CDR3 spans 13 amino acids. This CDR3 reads CASMETDYSPLHF. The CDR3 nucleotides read TGTGCCAGCATGGAGACAGACTATTCACCCCTCCACTTT. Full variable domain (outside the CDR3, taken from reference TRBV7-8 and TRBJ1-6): GAGVSQSPRYKVAKRGQDVALRCDPISGHVSLFWYQQALGQGPEFLTYFQNEAQLDKSGLPSDRFFAERPEGSVSTLKIQRTQQEDSAVYLCASMETDYSPLHFGNGTRLTVT.

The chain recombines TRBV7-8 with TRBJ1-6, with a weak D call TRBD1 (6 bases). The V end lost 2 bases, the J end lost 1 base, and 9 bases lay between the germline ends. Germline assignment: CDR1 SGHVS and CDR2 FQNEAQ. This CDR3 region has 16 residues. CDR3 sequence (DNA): TGTGCCAGCAGCTTAACAGGGCGATCCTATAATTCACCCCTCCACTTT. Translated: CASSLTGRSYNSPLHF.

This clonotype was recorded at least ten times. The CDR3 loop reads CSVRGQRNTEAFF. The CDR3 DNA reads TGCAGCGTTCGTGGACAGCGGAACACTGAAGCTTTCTTT. The chain has TRBV29-1 and TRBJ1-1, with TRBD1 as a possible D gene (6 bases). Germline V gives CDR1 SQVTM, CDR2 ANQGSEA. Trimming left V 5 bases short and J 1 base short, with 11 bases between. CDR3 length equals 13 residues.

CDR3 bases: TGTGCCATCAGTGAGGGGGACAATGAAAAACTGTTTTTT. Its protein is CAISEGDNEKLFF. The gene calls are TRBV10-3 and TRBJ1-4, with D perhaps TRBD1 (5 bases). The CDR3 totals 13 residues. Germline V gene data show CDR1 as ENHRY and CDR2 as SYGVKD. V gave up 2 bases and J gave up 5 bases, with 6 bases separating them.

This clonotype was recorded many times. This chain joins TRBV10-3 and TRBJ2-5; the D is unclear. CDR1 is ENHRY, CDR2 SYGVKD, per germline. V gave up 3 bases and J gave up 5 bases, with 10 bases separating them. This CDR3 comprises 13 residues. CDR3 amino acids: CAISDWGSETQYF. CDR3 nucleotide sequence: TGTGCCATCAGTGATTGGGGTTCGGAGACCCAGTACTTC.

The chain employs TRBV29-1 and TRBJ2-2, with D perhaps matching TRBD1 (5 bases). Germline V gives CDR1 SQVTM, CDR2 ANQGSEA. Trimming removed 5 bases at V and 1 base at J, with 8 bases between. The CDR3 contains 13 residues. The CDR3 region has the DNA TGCAGCGTTCTGGACAAGAACACCGGGGAGCTGTTTTTT. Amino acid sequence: CSVLDKNTGELFF.

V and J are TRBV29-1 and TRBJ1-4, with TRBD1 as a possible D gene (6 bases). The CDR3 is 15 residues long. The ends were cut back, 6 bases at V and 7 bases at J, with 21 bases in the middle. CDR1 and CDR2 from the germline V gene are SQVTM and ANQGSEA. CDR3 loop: CSVRDTGWGTEKLFF. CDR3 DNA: TGCAGCGTGCGGGACACAGGGTGGGGCACTGAAAAACTGTTTTTT.

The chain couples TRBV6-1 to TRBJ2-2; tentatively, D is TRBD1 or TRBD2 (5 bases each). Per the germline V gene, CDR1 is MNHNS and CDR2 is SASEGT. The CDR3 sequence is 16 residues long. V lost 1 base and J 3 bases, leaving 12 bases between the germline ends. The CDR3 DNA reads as TGTGCCAGCAGTGAAGGGGGGAACAGCCACACCGGGGAGCTGTTTTTT. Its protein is CASSEGGNSHTGELFF.

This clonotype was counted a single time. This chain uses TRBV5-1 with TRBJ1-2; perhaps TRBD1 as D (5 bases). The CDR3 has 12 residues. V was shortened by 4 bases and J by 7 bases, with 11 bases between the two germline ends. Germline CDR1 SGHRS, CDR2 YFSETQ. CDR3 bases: TGCGCCAGCAGCAAGGGACCTAGTGGCTACACCTTC. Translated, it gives CASSKGPSGYTF.

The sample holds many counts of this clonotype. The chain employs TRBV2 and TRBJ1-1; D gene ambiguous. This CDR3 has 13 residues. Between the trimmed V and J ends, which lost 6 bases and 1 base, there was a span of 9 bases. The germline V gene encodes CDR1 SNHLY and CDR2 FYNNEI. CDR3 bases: TGTGCCAGCAGGAGCAGGTCGAACACTGAAGCTTTCTTT. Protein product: CASRSRSNTEAFF.

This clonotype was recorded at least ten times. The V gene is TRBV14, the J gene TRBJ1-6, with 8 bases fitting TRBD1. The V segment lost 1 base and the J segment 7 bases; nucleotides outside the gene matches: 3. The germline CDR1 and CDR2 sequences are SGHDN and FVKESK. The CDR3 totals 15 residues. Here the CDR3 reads CASSQVTGGNSPLHF. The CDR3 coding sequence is TGTGCCAGCAGCCAAGTTACAGGGGGAAATTCACCCCTCCACTTT.

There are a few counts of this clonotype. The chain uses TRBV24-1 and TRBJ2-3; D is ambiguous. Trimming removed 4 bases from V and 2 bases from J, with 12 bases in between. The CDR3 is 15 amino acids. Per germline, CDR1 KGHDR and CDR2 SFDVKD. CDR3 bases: TGTGCCACCAGTGACTTAGACTCCTTCACAGATACGCAGTATTTT. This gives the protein CATSDLDSFTDTQYF.

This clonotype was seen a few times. CDR3 sequence: CSARDRGSEQYF. The CDR3 DNA is TGCAGTGCGCGGGACAGGGGTTCCGAGCAGTACTTC. The chain combines TRBV20-1 with TRBJ2-7, with 10 nucleotides matching TRBD1. This CDR3 has 12 residues. J was trimmed by 6 bases and V by 6 bases; bases with no gene match: 5. Germline CDR1 DFQATT, CDR2 SNEGSKA (reference sequence).

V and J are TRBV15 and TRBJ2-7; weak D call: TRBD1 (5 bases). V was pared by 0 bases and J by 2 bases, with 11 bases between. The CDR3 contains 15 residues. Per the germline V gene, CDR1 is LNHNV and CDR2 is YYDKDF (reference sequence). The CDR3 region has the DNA TGTGCCACCAGCAGAGATAAGGCAGGGCCCTACGAGCAGTACTTC. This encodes CATSRDKAGPYEQYF.

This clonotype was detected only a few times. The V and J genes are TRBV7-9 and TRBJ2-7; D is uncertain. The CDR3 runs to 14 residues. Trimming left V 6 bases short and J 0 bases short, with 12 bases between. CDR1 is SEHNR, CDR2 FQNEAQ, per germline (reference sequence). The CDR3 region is CASRRNSGSYEQYF. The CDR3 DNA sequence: TGTGCCAGCAGAAGAAACAGTGGCTCCTACGAGCAGTACTTC.